This T cell receptor beta chain was identified during a study of blood T cell repertoires in COVID-19. Across the study: Acute-phase and convalescent COVID-19 samples originated in the United States, Italy and Spain. PBMCs, B-cell-depleted T cells, or T cells were the source of the cDNA or gDNA that made up the material.

Some clones are missing from TCRdb's copy, which holds only in-frame ones; the method was immunoSEQ multiplex PCR. The table has around 190,000 clones, about four fifths seen once; the top ten hold 5.5% to 7.5%. The CDR3 is 16 amino acids. Germline V gene sequence: CDR1 LGHNA, CDR2 YNFKEQ. Trimming at V came to 0 bases and at J to 2 bases, leaving 5 bases not matched to a gene. This sequence originates from a human donor in a cohort sampled during active COVID-19. The V gene is TRBV4-2, the J gene TRBJ2-5; 8 bases are shared with TRBD1. Specimen: peripheral blood. CDR3 protein: CASSQDPGQVQETQYF. CDR3 bases: TGTGCCAGCAGCCAAGACCCGGGACAGGTGCAAGAGACCCAGTACTTC.